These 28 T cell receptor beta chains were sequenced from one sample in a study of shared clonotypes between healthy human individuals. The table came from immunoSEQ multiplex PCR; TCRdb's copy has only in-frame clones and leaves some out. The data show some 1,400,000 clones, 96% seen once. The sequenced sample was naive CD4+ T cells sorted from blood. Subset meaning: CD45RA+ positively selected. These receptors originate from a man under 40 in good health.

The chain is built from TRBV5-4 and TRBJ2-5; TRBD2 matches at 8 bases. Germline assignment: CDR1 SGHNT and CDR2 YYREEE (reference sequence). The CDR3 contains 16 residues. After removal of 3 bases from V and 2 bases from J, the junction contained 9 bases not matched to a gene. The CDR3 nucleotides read TGTGCCAGCAGCTCGGGGGGGCTGGGACCACAAGAGACCCAGTACTTC. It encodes CASSSGGLGPQETQYF.

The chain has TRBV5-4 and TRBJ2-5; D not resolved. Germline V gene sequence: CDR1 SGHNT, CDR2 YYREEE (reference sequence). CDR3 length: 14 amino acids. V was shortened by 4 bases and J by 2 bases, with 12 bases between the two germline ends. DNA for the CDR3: TGTGCCAGCAGCCCCCAGGACGGACAAGAGACCCAGTACTTC. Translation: CASSPQDGQETQYF.

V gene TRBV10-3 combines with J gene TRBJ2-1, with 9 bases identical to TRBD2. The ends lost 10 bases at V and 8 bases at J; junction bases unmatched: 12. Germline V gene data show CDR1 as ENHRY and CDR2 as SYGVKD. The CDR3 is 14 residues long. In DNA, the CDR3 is TGTGCCAGCAGCGATCCGGGACTAGCCGATGAGCAGTTCTTC. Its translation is CASSDPGLADEQFF.

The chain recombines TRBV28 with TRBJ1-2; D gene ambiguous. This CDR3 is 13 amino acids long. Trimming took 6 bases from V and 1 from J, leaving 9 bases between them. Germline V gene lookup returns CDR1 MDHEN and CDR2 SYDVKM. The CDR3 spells CASRDPFNYGYTF. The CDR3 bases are TGTGCCAGCAGGGATCCATTTAACTATGGCTACACCTTC.

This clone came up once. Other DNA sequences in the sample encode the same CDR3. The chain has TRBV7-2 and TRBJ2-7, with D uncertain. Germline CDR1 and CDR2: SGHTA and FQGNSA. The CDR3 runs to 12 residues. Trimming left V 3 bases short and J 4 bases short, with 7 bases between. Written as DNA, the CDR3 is TGTGCCAGCAGCTTTTCCACATACGAGCAGTACTTC. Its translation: CASSFSTYEQYF. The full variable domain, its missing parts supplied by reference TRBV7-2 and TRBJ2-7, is GAGVSQSPSNKVTEKGKDVELRCDPISGHTALYWYRQSLGQGLEFLIYFQGNSAPDKSGLPSDRFSAERTGGSVSTLTIQRTQQEDSAVYLCASSFSTYEQYFGPGTRLTVT.

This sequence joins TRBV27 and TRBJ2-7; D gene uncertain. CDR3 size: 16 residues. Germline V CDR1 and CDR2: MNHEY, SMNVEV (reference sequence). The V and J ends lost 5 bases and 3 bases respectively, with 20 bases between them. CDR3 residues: CASSPDHSNLRYEQYF. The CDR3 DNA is TGTGCCAGCAGTCCCGACCACAGTAATCTCCGCTACGAGCAGTACTTC.

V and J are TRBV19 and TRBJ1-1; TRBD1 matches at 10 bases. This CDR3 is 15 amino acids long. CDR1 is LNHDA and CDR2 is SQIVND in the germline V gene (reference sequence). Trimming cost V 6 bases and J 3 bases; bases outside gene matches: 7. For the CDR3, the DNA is TGTGCCAGTAGAGACAGGGGGCGCCGGGACACTGAAGCTTTCTTT. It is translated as CASRDRGRRDTEAFF.

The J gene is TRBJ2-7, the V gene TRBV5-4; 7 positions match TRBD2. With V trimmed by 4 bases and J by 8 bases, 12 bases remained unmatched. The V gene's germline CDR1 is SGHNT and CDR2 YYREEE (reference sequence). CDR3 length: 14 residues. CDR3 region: CASSDGGSIVQQYF. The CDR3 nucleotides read TGTGCCAGCAGCGACGGGGGGTCAATCGTGCAGCAGTACTTC.

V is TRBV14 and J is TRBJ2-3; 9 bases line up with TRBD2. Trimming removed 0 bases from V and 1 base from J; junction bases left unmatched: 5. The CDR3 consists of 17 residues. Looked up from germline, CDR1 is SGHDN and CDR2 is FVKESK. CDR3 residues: CASSQDRRLAGTDTQYF. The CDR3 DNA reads TGTGCCAGCAGCCAAGATCGAAGACTAGCGGGCACAGATACGCAGTATTTT.

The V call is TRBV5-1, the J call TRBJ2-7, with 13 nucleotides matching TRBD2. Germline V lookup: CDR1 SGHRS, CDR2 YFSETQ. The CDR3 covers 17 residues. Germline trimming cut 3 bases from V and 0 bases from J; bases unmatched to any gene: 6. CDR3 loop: CASSYGLAGESSYEQYF. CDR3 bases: TGCGCCAGCAGCTACGGACTAGCGGGAGAAAGCTCCTACGAGCAGTACTTC.

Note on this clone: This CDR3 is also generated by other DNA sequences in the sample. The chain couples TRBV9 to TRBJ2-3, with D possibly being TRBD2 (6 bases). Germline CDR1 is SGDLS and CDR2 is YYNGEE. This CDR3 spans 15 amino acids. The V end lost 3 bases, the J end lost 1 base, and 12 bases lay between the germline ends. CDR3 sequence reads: CASSGGLLRTDTQYF. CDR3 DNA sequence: TGTGCCAGCAGCGGGGGACTCCTTCGCACAGATACGCAGTATTTT.

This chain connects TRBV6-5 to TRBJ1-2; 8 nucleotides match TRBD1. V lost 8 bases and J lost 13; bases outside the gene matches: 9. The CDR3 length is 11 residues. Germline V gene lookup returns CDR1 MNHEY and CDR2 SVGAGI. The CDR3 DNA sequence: TGTGCCAGCTCCCAGGGGGCAGGTTGCACCTTC. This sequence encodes CASSQGAGCTF.

This CDR3 is CASSKKLAGVTDTQYF. The CDR3 bases are TGTGCCAGCAGTAAAAAACTAGCGGGAGTGACAGATACGCAGTATTTT. The chain joins TRBV27 to TRBJ2-3, with TRBD2 matching 11 bases. The V gene end was trimmed by 5 bases and the J gene end by 3 bases; junction bases not matched to a gene: 7. The CDR3 totals 16 residues. Germline V gene data show CDR1 as MNHEY and CDR2 as SMNVEV (reference sequence).

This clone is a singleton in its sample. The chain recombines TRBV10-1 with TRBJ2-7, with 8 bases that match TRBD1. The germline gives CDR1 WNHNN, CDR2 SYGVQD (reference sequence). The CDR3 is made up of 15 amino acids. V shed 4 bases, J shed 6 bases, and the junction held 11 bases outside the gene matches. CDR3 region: CASSVGQVHSGEQYF. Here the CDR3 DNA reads TGCGCCAGCAGTGTGGGACAGGTCCATAGCGGCGAGCAGTACTTC.

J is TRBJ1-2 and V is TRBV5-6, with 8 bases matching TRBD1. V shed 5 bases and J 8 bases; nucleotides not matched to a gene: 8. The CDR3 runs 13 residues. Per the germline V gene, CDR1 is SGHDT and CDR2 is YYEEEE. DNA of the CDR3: TGTGCCAGCAGATCAGGGGGCGTAGGAGGCTACACCTTC. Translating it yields CASRSGGVGGYTF.

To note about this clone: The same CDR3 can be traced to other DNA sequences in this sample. DNA of the CDR3: TGCGCCAGCGGTCAGTCCACCGGGGAGCTGTTTTTT. This gives the protein CASGQSTGELFF. V gene TRBV5-1 combines with J gene TRBJ2-2; D remains ambiguous. The CDR3 runs to 12 residues. The V end was cut by 7 bases, the J end by 4 bases, with 8 bases between. Germline assignment: CDR1 SGHRS and CDR2 YFSETQ.

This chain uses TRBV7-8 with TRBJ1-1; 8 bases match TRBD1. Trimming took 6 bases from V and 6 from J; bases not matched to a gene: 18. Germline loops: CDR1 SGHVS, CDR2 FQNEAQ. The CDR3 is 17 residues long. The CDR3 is CASRSRVHGNRGSEAFF. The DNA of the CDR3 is TGTGCCAGCAGGTCGAGGGTTCACGGGAACAGGGGGTCTGAAGCTTTCTTT.

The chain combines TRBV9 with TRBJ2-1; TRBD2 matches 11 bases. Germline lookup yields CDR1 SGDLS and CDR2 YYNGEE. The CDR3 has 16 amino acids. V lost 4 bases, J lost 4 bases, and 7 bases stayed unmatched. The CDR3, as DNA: TGTGCCAGCAGCCCACTGGGGACTAGCGGTTACAATGAGCAGTTCTTC. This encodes CASSPLGTSGYNEQFF.

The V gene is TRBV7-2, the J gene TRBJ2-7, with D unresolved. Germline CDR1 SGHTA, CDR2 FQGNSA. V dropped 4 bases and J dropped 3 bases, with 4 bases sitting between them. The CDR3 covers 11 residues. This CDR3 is CASSSDYEQYF. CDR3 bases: TGTGCCAGCAGCTCCGACTACGAGCAGTACTTC.

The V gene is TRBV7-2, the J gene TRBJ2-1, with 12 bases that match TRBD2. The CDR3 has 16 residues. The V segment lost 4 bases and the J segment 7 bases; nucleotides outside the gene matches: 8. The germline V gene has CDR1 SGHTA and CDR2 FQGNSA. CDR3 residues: CASSSTSGRNGNEQFF. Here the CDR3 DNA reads TGTGCCAGCAGCTCCACTAGCGGGAGGAATGGGAATGAGCAGTTCTTC.

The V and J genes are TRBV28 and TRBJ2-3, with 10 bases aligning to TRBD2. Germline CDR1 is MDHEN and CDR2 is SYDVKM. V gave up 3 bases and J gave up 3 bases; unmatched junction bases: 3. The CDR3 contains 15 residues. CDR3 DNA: TGTGCCAGCAGTTTCCCTAGCGGGGGTACAGATACGCAGTATTTT. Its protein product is CASSFPSGGTDTQYF.

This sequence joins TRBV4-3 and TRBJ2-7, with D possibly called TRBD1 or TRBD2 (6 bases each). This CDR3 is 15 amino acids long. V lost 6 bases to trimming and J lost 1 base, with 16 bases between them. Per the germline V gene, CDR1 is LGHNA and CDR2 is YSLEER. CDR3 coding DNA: TGCGCCAGCAGTAGAAATCAGGGGAGGTCCTACGAGCAGTACTTC. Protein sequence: CASSRNQGRSYEQYF.

CDR3 bases: TGCGCCAGCAGCGCCTCCGGGACTAACTACAATGAGCAGTTCTTC. It specifies CASSASGTNYNEQFF. This chain uses TRBV5-1 with TRBJ2-1; 7 nucleotides align to TRBD2. V dropped 4 bases and J dropped 3; count of bases not matched to a gene: 7. From germline, CDR1 is SGHRS and CDR2 YFSETQ. The length of the CDR3 is 15 residues.

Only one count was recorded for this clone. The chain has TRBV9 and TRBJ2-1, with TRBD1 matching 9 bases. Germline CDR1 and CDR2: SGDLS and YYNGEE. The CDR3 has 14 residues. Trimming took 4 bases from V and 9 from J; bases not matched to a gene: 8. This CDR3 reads CASSSGQGWSEQFF. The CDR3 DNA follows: TGTGCCAGCAGCTCCGGACAGGGGTGGAGTGAGCAGTTCTTC. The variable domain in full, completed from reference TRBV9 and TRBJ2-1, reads DSGVTQTPKHLITATGQRVTLRCSPRSGDLSVYWYQQSLDQGLQFLIQYYNGEERAKGNILERFSAQQFPDLHSELNLSSLELGDSALYFCASSSGQGWSEQFFGPGTRLTVL.

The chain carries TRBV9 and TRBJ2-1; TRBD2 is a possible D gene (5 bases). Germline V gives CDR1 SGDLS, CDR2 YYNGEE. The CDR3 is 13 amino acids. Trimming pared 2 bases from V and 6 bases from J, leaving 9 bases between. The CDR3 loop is CASSVLTTNEQFF. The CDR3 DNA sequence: TGTGCCAGCAGCGTCTTGACTACCAATGAGCAGTTCTTC.

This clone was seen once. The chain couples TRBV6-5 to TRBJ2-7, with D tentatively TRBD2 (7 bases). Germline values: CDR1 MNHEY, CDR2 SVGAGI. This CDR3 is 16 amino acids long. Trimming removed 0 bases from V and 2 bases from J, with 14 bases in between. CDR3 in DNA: TGTGCCAGCAGTTACTCCGGGGGGCCCTACCCCTACGAGCAGTACTTC. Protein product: CASSYSGGPYPYEQYF.

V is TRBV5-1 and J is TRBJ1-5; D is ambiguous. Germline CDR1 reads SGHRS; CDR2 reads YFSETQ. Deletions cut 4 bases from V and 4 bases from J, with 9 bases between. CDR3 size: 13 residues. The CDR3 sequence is CASSTDPNQPQHF. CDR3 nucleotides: TGCGCCAGCAGCACGGACCCTAATCAGCCCCAGCATTTT.

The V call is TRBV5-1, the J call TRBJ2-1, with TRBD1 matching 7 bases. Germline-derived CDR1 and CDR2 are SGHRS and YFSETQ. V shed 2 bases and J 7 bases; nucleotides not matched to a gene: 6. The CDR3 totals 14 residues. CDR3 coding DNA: TGCGCCAGCAGCTTCCCGGGACAGACTAATGAGCAGTTCTTC. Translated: CASSFPGQTNEQFF.